The 3 T cell receptor beta chains reported below all come from one sample, sequenced in a study of radiation and T cells in renal cell carcinoma. The time point denotes: baseline pretreatment blood. Documented treatment: 15 Gy SBRT to primary tumor, nephrectomy 4 weeks later. This table comes from immunoSEQ multiplex PCR, and its TCRdb copy is limited to in-frame clones, with some not included. The sample lists approximately 150,000 clones, roughly 85% occurring once. The sample was blood, taken from a patient whose treatment included radiotherapy and nephrectomy. These TCRs come from a woman between 45 and 65 years old with renal cell carcinoma.

This clone was detected once. The gene calls are TRBV27 and TRBJ2-7; TRBD1 matches at 7 bases. Per the germline V gene, CDR1 is MNHEY and CDR2 is SMNVEV (reference sequence). V shed 5 bases, J shed 0 bases, and the junction held 10 bases outside the gene matches. This CDR3 comprises 16 residues. The CDR3 DNA sequence: TGTGCCAGCAGTGAGGGGGCCGGGGACCTCTCCTACGAGCAGTACTTC. It specifies CASSEGAGDLSYEQYF.

This rearrangement joins TRBV9 to TRBJ1-4, with D tentatively TRBD1 (6 bases). V was cut by 0 bases and J by 3 bases, with 15 bases left in between. The CDR3 contains 17 residues. Germline lookup yields CDR1 SGDLS and CDR2 YYNGEE. In DNA form, the CDR3 reads TGTGCCAGCAGCGTAGATGGGGGCGCACGGGCTAATGAAAAACTGTTTTTT. Translation: CASSVDGGARANEKLFF. The full variable domain, in which reference TRBV9 and TRBJ1-4 provide the parts outside the CDR3, is DSGVTQTPKHLITATGQRVTLRCSPRSGDLSVYWYQQSLDQGLQFLIQYYNGEERAKGNILERFSAQQFPDLHSELNLSSLELGDSALYFCASSVDGGARANEKLFFGSGTQLSVL.

The chain recombines TRBV5-1 with TRBJ2-5, with D maybe TRBD2 (5 bases). Trimming took 1 base from V and 5 from J, leaving 15 bases between them. Germline-derived CDR1 and CDR2 are SGHRS and YFSETQ. The CDR3 totals 15 residues. The CDR3 DNA reads TGCGCCAGCAGCTTGAAGGGTAGCGTGGGGGAGACCCAGTACTTC. This gives the protein CASSLKGSVGETQYF.